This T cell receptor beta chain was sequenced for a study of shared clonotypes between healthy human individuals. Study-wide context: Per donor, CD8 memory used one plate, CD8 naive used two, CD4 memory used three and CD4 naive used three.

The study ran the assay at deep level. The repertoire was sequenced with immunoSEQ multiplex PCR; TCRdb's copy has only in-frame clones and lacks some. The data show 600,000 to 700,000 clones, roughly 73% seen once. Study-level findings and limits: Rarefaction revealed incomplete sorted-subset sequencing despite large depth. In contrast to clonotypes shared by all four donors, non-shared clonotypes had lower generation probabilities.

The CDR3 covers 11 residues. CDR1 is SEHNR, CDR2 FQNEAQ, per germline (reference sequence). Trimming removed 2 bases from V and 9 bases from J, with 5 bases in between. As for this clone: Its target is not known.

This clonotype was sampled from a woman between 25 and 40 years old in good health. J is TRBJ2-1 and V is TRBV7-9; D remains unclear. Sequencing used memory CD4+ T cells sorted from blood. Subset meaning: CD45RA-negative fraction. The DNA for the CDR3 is TGTGCCAGCAGCTTACACTCTGAGCAGTTCTTC. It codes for CASSLHSEQFF.